The 25 T cell receptor beta chains in this list originate from one sample, sequenced in a study of cytomegalovirus exposure and HLA in healthy donors. PCR involved 60 Vbeta and 13 Jbeta primers. Sequenced by immunoSEQ multiplex PCR; TCRdb stores in-frame clones only, minus some. In the table there are some 98,000 clones, about 74% of which are singletons. Sequencing used PBMCs. These receptor sequences come from a female donor in good health and CMV-seronegative.

This clone was observed a few times. This sequence joins TRBV19 and TRBJ2-7, with D maybe TRBD2 (6 bases). Per the germline V gene, CDR1 is LNHDA and CDR2 is SQIVND (reference sequence). V gave up 6 bases and J gave up 6 bases, with 18 bases separating them. CDR3 length: 14 amino acids. The CDR3 DNA reads TGTGCCAGTAGAGGTCCGGGGGATTTCTCCGAGCAGTACTTC. Amino acids: CASRGPGDFSEQYF.

The chain employs TRBV9 and TRBJ2-7; the D gene is possibly TRBD2 (6 bases). The CDR3 is made up of 14 amino acids. Germline CDR1 and CDR2: SGDLS and YYNGEE. Trimming cost V 0 bases and J 1 base, with 8 bases left between them. The CDR3 coding sequence is TGTGCCAGCAGCGTAGGGCGGGGATCCTACGAGCAGTACTTC. This codes for CASSVGRGSYEQYF.

The chain is built from TRBV7-9 and TRBJ1-2, with 8 bases that match TRBD1. In germline, CDR1 is SEHNR, CDR2 FQNEAQ (reference sequence). V lost 11 bases and J lost 7; bases outside the gene matches: 9. This CDR3 contains 12 residues. In DNA form, the CDR3 reads TGTGCCCCGGAGGGACAGGATTTTGGCTACACCTTC. This translates into CAPEGQDFGYTF.

V is TRBV18 and J is TRBJ1-1; a weak D match, TRBD1 (6 bases). The CDR3 loop spans 15 amino acids. CDR1 is KGHSH, CDR2 LQKENI, per germline. V was trimmed by 6 bases and J by 8 bases, leaving 22 bases between them. CDR3 residues: CASSRGGQSNREAFF. The CDR3 nucleotides are TGTGCCAGCTCCCGCGGGGGCCAATCTAATCGAGAAGCTTTCTTT.

The chain has TRBV9 and TRBJ2-1; TRBD2 aligns across 14 bases. From germline, CDR1 is SGDLS and CDR2 YYNGEE. V shed 4 bases and J 9 bases; nucleotides not matched to a gene: 9. The CDR3 has 16 residues. For the CDR3, the DNA is TGTGCCAGCAGCCCTGCCCGGACTAGCGGGAGGTCTGAGCAGTTCTTC. Translated: CASSPARTSGRSEQFF.

A single count supports this clone. The gene calls are TRBV4-2 and TRBJ2-1, with TRBD2 matching over 7 bases. Trimming cost V 0 bases and J 4 bases; bases outside gene matches: 6. This CDR3 spans 16 amino acids. Germline V gene data show CDR1 as LGHNA and CDR2 as YNFKEQ. CDR3 sequence (DNA): TGTGCCAGCAGCCAAGATTTCCAGCGGGATTACAATGAGCAGTTCTTC. It specifies CASSQDFQRDYNEQFF.

The chain links TRBV7-2 to TRBJ2-3; 10 nucleotides line up with TRBD1. The CDR3 loop spans 16 amino acids. CDR1 and CDR2 (germline): SGHTA, FQGNSA. Losses at the gene ends were 7 bases for V and 4 bases for J; bases not matched to a gene: 11. The DNA of the CDR3 is TGTGCCAGCACCTACCCCCGGGACAGGGGTTCAGATACGCAGTATTTT. Its protein product is CASTYPRDRGSDTQYF. The variable domain in full, with the rest retrieved from reference TRBV7-2 and TRBJ2-3, is GAGVSQSPSNKVTEKGKDVELRCDPISGHTALYWYRQSLGQGLEFLIYFQGNSAPDKSGLPSDRFSAERTGGSVSTLTIQRTQQEDSAVYLCASTYPRDRGSDTQYFGPGTRLTVL.

This chain links TRBV5-1 with TRBJ1-2, with 8 positions matching TRBD1. The CDR3 is 15 residues long. Germline CDR1 SGHRS, CDR2 YFSETQ. V was clipped by 3 bases and J by 1 base; unmatched bases: 5. CDR3 amino acids: CASSSGTGGNYGYTF. For the CDR3, the DNA is TGCGCCAGCAGCTCAGGGACAGGAGGTAACTATGGCTACACCTTC.

The rearrangement links TRBV6-4 to TRBJ2-3, with TRBD2 matching over 7 bases. V was pared by 2 bases and J by 4 bases, with 0 bases of the junction left unmatched. This CDR3 contains 13 residues. The germline V gene encodes CDR1 MRHNA and CDR2 SNTAGT. Written as DNA, the CDR3 is TGTGCCAGCAGTGACGGGGGGGCAGATACGCAGTATTTT. Protein: CASSDGGADTQYF.

The V and J genes are TRBV7-2 and TRBJ2-4; D gene uncertain. Between the trimmed V and J ends, which lost 0 bases and 6 bases, there was a span of 12 bases. The CDR3 length is 15 residues. CDR1 SGHTA and CDR2 FQGNSA come from the germline V gene. CDR3 sequence: CASSLAGTTGNIQYF. The CDR3 nucleotides read TGTGCCAGCAGCTTAGCGGGTACGACGGGAAACATTCAGTACTTC.

The J gene is TRBJ1-5, the V gene TRBV11-2, with 7 nucleotides matching TRBD1. V was pared by 5 bases and J by 3 bases, with 4 bases of the junction left unmatched. The CDR3 has 14 residues. Germline-derived CDR1 and CDR2 are SGHAT and FQNNGV. In nucleotides, the CDR3 is TGTGCCAGCAGCCGAACAGGGGACAATCAGCCCCAGCATTTT. As protein: CASSRTGDNQPQHF.

The chain is built from TRBV6-1 and TRBJ1-1; 9 nucleotides align to TRBD1. Germline V lookup: CDR1 MNHNS, CDR2 SASEGT. The CDR3 totals 14 residues. V shed 6 bases, J shed 7 bases, and the junction held 9 bases outside the gene matches. CDR3 nucleotides: TGTGCCAGCAGCGTGGACAGGGGAAGGGTTGAAGCTTTCTTT. Translated, it gives CASSVDRGRVEAFF.

CDR3 coding DNA: TGTGCCAGCAGGACAGGGGCAGGTATTGGAAACACCATATATTTT. This translates into CASRTGAGIGNTIYF. This chain links TRBV6-5 with TRBJ1-3; TRBD1 agrees at 8 bases. Germline CDR1 MNHEY, CDR2 SVGAGI. V shed 6 bases and J 3 bases; nucleotides not matched to a gene: 7. The CDR3 length is 15 residues.

This chain links TRBV10-3 with TRBJ2-5; TRBD2 might be the D (6 bases). Germline values: CDR1 ENHRY, CDR2 SYGVKD. The CDR3 covers 11 residues. V was clipped by 9 bases and J by 4 bases, with 9 bases between them. CDR3 DNA: TGTGCCATAGGGACTGGAGAGACCCAGTACTTC. This codes for CAIGTGETQYF.

The chain couples TRBV18 to TRBJ1-2; 9 bases align to TRBD1. The CDR3 consists of 13 residues. Germline-derived CDR1 and CDR2 are KGHSH and LQKENI. V dropped 6 bases and J dropped 4; count of bases not matched to a gene: 3. CDR3 in amino acids: CASSPGQGYGYTF. The CDR3 bases are TGTGCCAGCTCCCCGGGACAGGGCTATGGCTACACCTTC.

The rearrangement links TRBV5-1 to TRBJ2-1; 12 bases are a match to TRBD2. The CDR3 consists of 16 residues. J gave up 10 bases and V 6 bases, and 14 bases lay outside the gene matches. CDR1 SGHRS and CDR2 YFSETQ come from the germline V gene. The CDR3 is CASNPTTSGSFGEQFF. CDR3 sequence (DNA): TGCGCCAGCAACCCGACGACTAGCGGGAGTTTTGGGGAGCAGTTCTTC. The full variable domain, rest sourced from reference TRBV5-1 and TRBJ2-1, is KAGVTQTPRYLIKTRGQQVTLSCSPISGHRSVSWYQQTPGQGLQFLFEYFSETQRNKGNFPGRFSGRQFSNSRSEMNVSTLELGDSALYLCASNPTTSGSFGEQFFGPGTRLTVL.

This clone was seen only once. The chain carries TRBV12-2 and TRBJ2-2; the table's TRBD1 call for D was not verified on the DNA. TRBV12-2 is reported as a pseudogene. The CDR3 has 21 residues. The CDR3 sequence is CASRLGEVVVGQGRGTGELFF. The CDR3 nucleotides are TGTGCAAGTCGCTTAGGAGAGGTAGTAGTGGGACAGGGGAGGGGAACCGGGGAGCTGTTTTTT.

This chain connects TRBV18 to TRBJ2-7; 12 bases align to TRBD2. J lost 3 bases, V lost 6 bases, and 6 bases had no gene match. Germline CDR1 and CDR2: KGHSH and LQKENI. This CDR3 spans 15 amino acids. The CDR3 DNA follows: TGTGCCAGCTCCCCGACTAGCGGGGGAATCTACGAGCAGTACTTC. This gives the protein CASSPTSGGIYEQYF.

The chain links TRBV7-9 to TRBJ1-1; possibly TRBD1 for D (5 bases). Trimming took 0 bases from V and 3 from J, leaving 11 bases between them. This CDR3 is 15 amino acids long. CDR1 and CDR2 (germline): SEHNR, FQNEAQ (reference sequence). CDR3 in DNA: TGTGCCAGCAGCTTAGCGCAGGGTAGGTACACTGAAGCTTTCTTT. It yields the protein CASSLAQGRYTEAFF.

The V call is TRBV7-9, the J call TRBJ1-1; a weak D match, TRBD1 (6 bases). CDR3 length equals 15 residues. CDR1 and CDR2 from the germline V gene are SEHNR and FQNEAQ (reference sequence). Trimming took off 1 base at V and 3 bases at J, with 12 bases between the two ends. The chain's CDR3 is CASSLVRGGDTEAFF. The CDR3 region has the DNA TGTGCCAGCAGCTTAGTCAGGGGAGGGGACACTGAAGCTTTCTTT.

This chain links TRBV10-3 with TRBJ2-7; 9 bases line up with TRBD1. Germline trimming cut 3 bases from V and 7 bases from J; bases unmatched to any gene: 16. Germline V gene data show CDR1 as ENHRY and CDR2 as SYGVKD. The CDR3 has 17 residues. The CDR3 sequence is CAISENSPGQGVREQYF. In DNA form, the CDR3 reads TGTGCCATCAGTGAAAATTCGCCGGGACAGGGAGTACGAGAGCAGTACTTC.

The chain links TRBV10-2 to TRBJ1-1; TRBD1 might be the D (6 bases). The germline V and J ends were trimmed by 8 bases and 5 bases, with 18 bases remaining between them. The CDR3 sequence is 14 residues long. The germline V gene has CDR1 WSHSY and CDR2 SAAADI. The DNA for the CDR3 is TGCGCCAGCGGAGGGGGGGGGAGGCCAACTGAAGCTTTCTTT. It specifies CASGGGGRPTEAFF.

The chain recombines TRBV7-9 with TRBJ1-3, with D perhaps TRBD1 (5 bases). The CDR3 consists of 15 residues. V was pared by 6 bases and J by 8 bases, with 20 bases between. The germline V gene encodes CDR1 SEHNR and CDR2 FQNEAQ (reference sequence). CDR3 DNA sequence: TGTGCCAGCAGTCCAAAGGGCAGGGAAGGCGACACCATATATTTT. Its translation is CASSPKGREGDTIYF.

This sequence joins TRBV7-3 and TRBJ1-2, with TRBD1 matching over 7 bases. This CDR3 spans 15 amino acids. Germline CDR1 SGHTA, CDR2 FQGTGA. J lost 5 bases, V lost 5 bases, and 11 bases had no gene match. The CDR3 region has the DNA TGTGCCAGCAGCCCAGGGGGACCCTCGGGATATGGCTACACCTTC. Its translation: CASSPGGPSGYGYTF.

The J gene is TRBJ1-1, the V gene TRBV28; a weak D match, TRBD1 (5 bases). With 3 bases removed from V and 11 bases from J, the gap between germline ends came to 16 bases. Germline CDR1 and CDR2: MDHEN and SYDVKM. The CDR3 length is 13 residues. The CDR3 sequence is CASSFERGLMAFF. In nucleotides, the CDR3 is TGTGCCAGCAGTTTTGAAAGGGGTTTAATGGCTTTCTTT.